This entry describes one T cell receptor beta chain. The antigen remains undetermined. The sample originates from a study of shared clonotypes between healthy human individuals. Overall study findings and caveats: A reduction in generation probabilities was seen for non-shared clonotypes relative to those shared by all four donors. Estimated richness was generally greater in naive than memory subsets. Sharing across four donors was highest in naive CD4 (roughly 5%) and lowest in memory CD8 (approximately 0.4%).

Authors' processing steps: There were no quality scores in the junction-only immunoSEQ sequences, so filtering differed. The table came from immunoSEQ multiplex PCR; TCRdb's copy has only in-frame clones and leaves some out. The D gene and trimming were derived from the DNA, and the V and J assignments and clone size from that table. This table has 950,000 to 1,100,000 clones, roughly 80% appearing once. The source is a man aged 18 to 35 in good health. The sequenced material came from memory CD4+ T cells sorted from blood. The sample's subset: CD45RA-negative fraction.

The CDR3 nucleotides are TGTGCCAGCTCGCCCGTCACGGGGAATTCACCCCTCCACTTT. Protein sequence: CASSPVTGNSPLHF. The chain joins TRBV18 to TRBJ1-6; D call uncertain. Trimming stripped 6 bases from V and 7 bases from J, with 13 bases between. The CDR3 contains 14 residues. Germline assignment: CDR1 KGHSH and CDR2 LQKENI. The full variable domain, rest sourced from reference TRBV18 and TRBJ1-6, is NAGVMQNPRHLVRRRGQEARLRCSPMKGHSHVYWYRQLPEEGLKFMVYLQKENIIDESGMPKERFSAEFPKEGPSILRIQQVVRGDSAAYFCASSPVTGNSPLHFGNGTRLTVT.